The 18 T cell receptor beta chains given below trace back to one sample, sequenced in a study of T cell changes during pregnancy in multiple sclerosis. Libraries were prepared by immunoSEQ multiplex PCR; TCRdb keeps only in-frame clonotypes and omits some of them. The data contain about 38,000 clones, approximately 93% of them singletons. The specimen was CD8+ T cells from peripheral blood mononuclear cells, collected in the third trimester of pregnancy. The receptors were sampled from a female donor with multiple sclerosis, enrolled in a pregnancy study.

The rearrangement joins TRBV5-6 to TRBJ1-1; 11 bases agree with TRBD1. This CDR3 is 15 amino acids long. V shed 4 bases and J 7 bases; nucleotides not matched to a gene: 9. Germline V lookup: CDR1 SGHDT, CDR2 YYEEEE. The CDR3 DNA reads TGTGCCAGCAGCCTAGGGACAGGGGGAGCTTTTGAAGCTTTCTTT. Its protein is CASSLGTGGAFEAFF.

The chain has TRBV27 and TRBJ2-1, with 7 bases identical to TRBD2. Per the germline V gene, CDR1 is MNHEY and CDR2 is SMNVEV (reference sequence). The CDR3 has 14 residues. Trimming at V came to 3 bases and at J to 6 bases, leaving 5 bases not matched to a gene. CDR3 amino acids: CASSFGLEANEQFF. The CDR3 coding sequence is TGTGCCAGCAGTTTTGGACTAGAAGCCAATGAGCAGTTCTTC.

This rearrangement joins TRBV7-3 to TRBJ2-3; TRBD1 aligns across 7 bases. V lost 5 bases to trimming and J lost 1 base; unmatched junction nucleotides: 6. The CDR3 spans 15 residues. CDR1 SGHTA and CDR2 FQGTGA come from the germline V gene. The CDR3 DNA reads as TGTGCCAGCAGCCTTACAGGGGCGGGCACAGATACGCAGTATTTT. This gives the protein CASSLTGAGTDTQYF.

V usage is TRBV19 and J usage is TRBJ2-7; 9 bases line up with TRBD2. CDR1 LNHDA and CDR2 SQIVND come from the germline V gene (reference sequence). With 6 bases clipped from V and 0 bases from J, the junction kept 3 bases outside the gene matches. This CDR3 contains 14 residues. For the CDR3, the DNA is TGTGCCAGTAGGGCTAGCGGGGCCTCCTACGAGCAGTACTTC. It translates to CASRASGASYEQYF.

The chain has TRBV6-1 and TRBJ1-1; 12 bases are a match to TRBD1. The V gene's germline CDR1 is MNHNS and CDR2 SASEGT. The CDR3 extends over 13 amino acids. Germline trimming cut 5 bases from V and 10 bases from J; bases unmatched to any gene: 5. This chain's CDR3 is CASSTGTGGVAFF. The CDR3, as DNA: TGTGCCAGCAGTACCGGGACAGGGGGCGTAGCTTTCTTT.

The V call is TRBV25-1, the J call TRBJ2-5; tentatively, D is TRBD2 (6 bases). This CDR3 has 14 residues. Trimming shortened V by 6 bases and J by 5 bases, and 16 bases separated the two germline ends. Germline lookup yields CDR1 MGHDK and CDR2 SYGVNS. CDR3 sequence: CASSPTSWGETQYF. In DNA, the CDR3 is TGTGCCAGCAGCCCCACTAGCTGGGGGGAGACCCAGTACTTC.

The chain is built from TRBV19 and TRBJ1-1; D call uncertain. Trimming removed 6 bases at V and 8 bases at J, with 10 bases between. The length of the CDR3 is 11 residues. Germline V CDR1 and CDR2: LNHDA, SQIVND (reference sequence). The CDR3 spells CASREGLEAFF. The CDR3 DNA reads TGTGCCAGTAGAGAGGGCCTAGAAGCTTTCTTT.

This clone was seen only once. V usage is TRBV19 and J usage is TRBJ1-1; the D gene is possibly TRBD1 (5 bases). V was clipped by 5 bases and J by 4 bases, with 17 bases between them. Germline assignment: CDR1 LNHDA and CDR2 SQIVND (reference sequence). The CDR3 totals 15 residues. The CDR3, as DNA: TGTGCCAGTAGTTGGTCGGGGGTAAGTAGCACTGAAGCTTTCTTT. Protein sequence: CASSWSGVSSTEAFF. The full variable domain, in which reference TRBV19 and TRBJ1-1 provide the parts outside the CDR3, is DGGITQSPKYLFRKEGQNVTLSCEQNLNHDAMYWYRQDPGQGLRLIYYSQIVNDFQKGDIAEGYSVSREKKESFPLTVTSAQKNPTAFYLCASSWSGVSSTEAFFGQGTRLTVV.

The chain is built from TRBV4-1 and TRBJ1-6; possible D gene TRBD1, 5 bases. Germline CDR1 and CDR2: MGHRA and YSYEKL. This CDR3 has 15 amino acids. Trimming pared 1 base from V and 6 bases from J, leaving 10 bases between. The CDR3 region has the DNA TGCGCCAGCAGCCAAGTCCTGGGGGGTAATTCACCCCTCCACTTT. It encodes CASSQVLGGNSPLHF.

This clone is a singleton in its sample. J is TRBJ2-7 and V is TRBV6-5, with TRBD1 matching over 10 bases. The CDR3 totals 16 residues. Germline CDR1 reads MNHEY; CDR2 reads SVGAGI. J was trimmed by 0 bases and V by 4 bases; bases with no gene match: 6. Here the CDR3 reads CASSFSGTGDSYEQYF. The CDR3 DNA is TGTGCCAGCAGTTTCTCCGGGACAGGGGACTCCTACGAGCAGTACTTC.

V gene TRBV6-5 combines with J gene TRBJ2-3; D is perhaps TRBD2 (6 bases). Trimming left V 2 bases short and J 6 bases short, with 15 bases between. The CDR3 is made up of 15 amino acids. Germline V gene lookup returns CDR1 MNHEY and CDR2 SVGAGI. The CDR3 nucleotides are TGTGCCAGCAGTTACGAGGGCAGGGAGGACGATACGCAGTATTTT. It specifies CASSYEGREDDTQYF.

V and J are TRBV9 and TRBJ2-7; weak D call: TRBD2 (5 bases). Trimming cost V 0 bases and J 7 bases, with 17 bases left between them. The length of the CDR3 is 15 residues. Germline assignment: CDR1 SGDLS and CDR2 YYNGEE. The CDR3 loop reads CASSVDSAWVVEQYF. In DNA form, the CDR3 reads TGTGCCAGCAGCGTAGATAGCGCTTGGGTGGTAGAGCAGTACTTC.

The chain has TRBV7-9 and TRBJ1-1, with D unresolved. V shed 5 bases and J shed 1 base, with 17 bases lying between them. The CDR3 length is 16 residues. Germline V lookup: CDR1 SEHNR, CDR2 FQNEAQ (reference sequence). CDR3 in amino acids: CASSEVGEGPNTEAFF. The CDR3 nucleotides are TGTGCCAGCAGCGAGGTTGGGGAGGGTCCGAACACTGAAGCTTTCTTT.

The chain is built from TRBV30 and TRBJ2-1; 8 bases align to TRBD1. The trim removed 5 bases at V and 8 bases at J, leaving 5 bases unmatched. Per the germline V gene, CDR1 is GTSNPN and CDR2 is SVGIG (reference sequence). The CDR3 totals 12 residues. The CDR3: CAWGQGGDEQFF. CDR3 in DNA: TGTGCCTGGGGACAGGGAGGCGATGAGCAGTTCTTC.

This clone was seen once. V and J are TRBV9 and TRBJ2-5; 11 bases map to TRBD2. Trimming took 4 bases from V and 4 from J; bases not matched to a gene: 6. From germline, CDR1 is SGDLS and CDR2 YYNGEE. The CDR3 covers 15 residues. The CDR3 spells CASSPQGTSGETQYF. CDR3 DNA sequence: TGTGCCAGCAGCCCGCAAGGGACTAGCGGAGAGACCCAGTACTTC.

DNA for the CDR3: TGTGCCAGCAGTTTGCTGCTGAGCCAGCCCCAGCATTTT. It codes for CASSLLLSQPQHF. This chain uses TRBV27 with TRBJ1-5; unclear D gene. This CDR3 spans 13 amino acids. Germline lookup yields CDR1 MNHEY and CDR2 SMNVEV (reference sequence). V was pared by 3 bases and J by 7 bases, with 10 bases between.

The table lists this clone with a count of one. This chain connects TRBV12-1 to TRBJ1-5; TRBD1 is the table's D call, not checked against the DNA. TRBV12-1 is deemed a pseudogene. This CDR3 is 15 amino acids long. CDR3 amino acids: CASSIFGQGGQPQHF. CDR3 nucleotides: TGTGCCAGCAGCATCTTCGGACAGGGGGGTCAGCCCCAGCATTTT.

For this clone: A read error is possible here, since a much larger clone lies one base away. This rearrangement joins TRBV4-2 to TRBJ1-2; no firm D call. CDR1 is LGHNA and CDR2 is YNFKEQ in the germline V gene. The CDR3 covers 11 residues. Between the trimmed V and J ends, which lost 6 bases and 4 bases, there was a span of 6 bases. CDR3 in DNA: TGTGCCAGCAGTCACAGCTATGGCTACACCTTC. Its protein product is CASSHSYGYTF.